This entry features one TCR beta chain sequence. These data come from a study of cytomegalovirus exposure and HLA in healthy donors. The PCR contained 60 Vbeta and 13 Jbeta primers. Libraries were prepared by immunoSEQ multiplex PCR; TCRdb keeps only in-frame clonotypes and omits some of them. This table has hundreds of thousands of clones, around nine tenths appearing once. The germline V gene encodes CDR1 SEHNR and CDR2 FQNEAQ (reference sequence). The V end was cut by 4 bases, the J end by 0 bases, with 10 bases between. The CDR3 contains 15 residues. This clonotype was sampled from a woman aged 18-29 years in good health and CMV-seronegative. Sequenced: PBMCs. The chain has TRBV7-9 and TRBJ1-3, with D possibly being TRBD1 (5 bases). The CDR3 is CASSSLGGSGNTIYF. The CDR3 DNA sequence: TGTGCCAGCAGCTCCCTCGGGGGCTCTGGAAACACCATATATTTT.